The rows below give T cell receptor beta chains drawn from one sample of a study of blood T cell repertoires in COVID-19. Libraries were prepared by immunoSEQ multiplex PCR; TCRdb keeps only in-frame clonotypes and omits some of them. Among approximately 150,000 clones, 65% to 85% were seen once, and the ten largest hold roughly a fifth. The sequencing input was peripheral blood. The source of these receptors is a woman in her 70s who had recovered from COVID-19. CDR3s include the opening cysteine and the closing phenylalanine or tryptophan. D genes are given only for firm matches. Clone size, where shown, is once, few, many, or a class for clones that have expanded.

clone size: once
J gene: TRBJ1-1
V gene: TRBV20-1
D gene: .
CDR3 length: 13
CDR3 DNA: TGCAGTGCTAGTGGCCAGGTGAACACTGAAGCTTTCTTT
CDR3 protein: CSASGQVNTEAFF

clone size: .
J gene: TRBJ2-1
V gene: TRBV19
D gene: TRBD2
CDR3 length: 15
CDR3 DNA: TGTGCCAGTAGTATCAGAGGGGAGGGGTACAATGAGCAGTTCTTC
CDR3 protein: CASSIRGEGYNEQFF

clone size: .
J gene: TRBJ1-5
V gene: TRBV3-1/TRBV3-2
D gene: .
CDR3 length: 9
CDR3 DNA: TGTGCCAGCAGCCAAGACCCCAGTTTT
CDR3 protein: CASSQDPSF

clone size: .
J gene: TRBJ2-2
V gene: TRBV2
D gene: TRBD1
CDR3 length: 15
CDR3 DNA: TGTGCCAGCAGTACAACAGGGGGCGCAACCGGGGAGCTGTTTTTT
CDR3 protein: CASSTTGGATGELFF

clone size: .
J gene: TRBJ1-1
V gene: TRBV4-1
D gene: .
CDR3 length: 14
CDR3 DNA: TGCGCCAGCAGCCAAGACTGGGCCCTCCCTGAAGCTTTCTTT
CDR3 protein: CASSQDWALPEAFF

clone size: .
J gene: TRBJ1-2
V gene: TRBV6-5
D gene: TRBD1
CDR3 length: 14
CDR3 DNA: TGTGCCAGCAGCCCCATGCCGACAGGGCGCGGCTACACCTTC
CDR3 protein: CASSPMPTGRGYTF

clone size: .
J gene: TRBJ2-1
V gene: TRBV15
D gene: TRBD1
CDR3 length: 19
CDR3 DNA: TGTGCCACCAGCAGAGATGGGCGGATCTCCGGGACAGGGCTCAATGAGCAGTTCTTC
CDR3 protein: CATSRDGRISGTGLNEQFF

clone size: .
J gene: TRBJ2-2
V gene: TRBV6-5
D gene: TRBD2
CDR3 length: 15
CDR3 DNA: TGTGCCAGCAGGAAAATAGCGGGAAGCACCGGGGAGCTGTTTTTT
CDR3 protein: CASRKIAGSTGELFF

clone size: .
J gene: TRBJ2-1
V gene: TRBV5-1
D gene: TRBD1
CDR3 length: 14
CDR3 DNA: TGCGCCAGCAGCTTAGGGACAGGGGGTGGTGAGCAGTTCTTC
CDR3 protein: CASSLGTGGGEQFF

clone size: .
J gene: TRBJ1-3
V gene: TRBV9
D gene: .
CDR3 length: 15
CDR3 DNA: TGTGCCAGCAGCGCCGGGGTTAGCCTTCCGAACACCATATATTTT
CDR3 protein: CASSAGVSLPNTIYF

clone size: .
J gene: TRBJ2-1
V gene: TRBV6-5
D gene: .
CDR3 length: 12
CDR3 DNA: TGTGCCAGCAGAAACGAGGTTGTTGCGCAGTTCTTC
CDR3 protein: CASRNEVVAQFF

clone size: .
J gene: TRBJ1-2
V gene: TRBV27
D gene: .
CDR3 length: 15
CDR3 DNA: TGTGCCAGCAGTCCCCGATTTACAGGGTTCCCTGGCTACACCTTC
CDR3 protein: CASSPRFTGFPGYTF

clone size: .
J gene: TRBJ2-3
V gene: TRBV7-3
D gene: .
CDR3 length: 16
CDR3 DNA: TGTGCCAGCAGCTTAATGGGGGCAGGGTCCACAGATACGCAGTATTTT
CDR3 protein: CASSLMGAGSTDTQYF

clone size: few
J gene: TRBJ2-5
V gene: TRBV14
D gene: .
CDR3 length: 15
CDR3 DNA: TGTGCCAGCAGCCAAGGGGCCGGGGTAGCCGAGACCCAGTACTTC
CDR3 protein: CASSQGAGVAETQYF

clone size: .
J gene: TRBJ2-2
V gene: TRBV3-1/TRBV3-2
D gene: .
CDR3 length: 18
CDR3 DNA: TGTGCCAGCAGCCAAGATCTCCGGCTAGCGCCTCACACCGGGGAGCTGTTTTTT
CDR3 protein: CASSQDLRLAPHTGELFF

clone size: .
J gene: TRBJ1-6
V gene: TRBV28
D gene: .
CDR3 length: 16
CDR3 DNA: TGTGCCAGCAGGAGAGTAGGGGACACGGGACGTTCACCCCTCCACTTT
CDR3 protein: CASRRVGDTGRSPLHF

clone size: .
J gene: TRBJ2-1
V gene: TRBV5-1
D gene: TRBD1
CDR3 length: 15
CDR3 DNA: TGCGCCAGCAGCTTGGGGACAGGGTCCTACAATGAGCAGTTCTTC
CDR3 protein: CASSLGTGSYNEQFF

clone size: .
J gene: TRBJ2-3
V gene: TRBV3-1/TRBV3-2
D gene: .
CDR3 length: 13
CDR3 DNA: TGTGCCAGCAGCGGACGGACCTCAGGGACGCAGTATTTT
CDR3 protein: CASSGRTSGTQYF

clone size: .
J gene: TRBJ1-1
V gene: TRBV7-3
D gene: TRBD1
CDR3 length: 13
CDR3 DNA: TGTGCCAGCAGCCCCTGGACAGGGGGTGAAGCTTTCTTT
CDR3 protein: CASSPWTGGEAFF

clone size: once
J gene: TRBJ1-1
V gene: TRBV6-2/TRBV6-3
D gene: .
CDR3 length: 12
CDR3 DNA: TGTGCCAGCAGTTTCGGGGGCACTGAAGCTTTCTTT
CDR3 protein: CASSFGGTEAFF

clone size: .
J gene: TRBJ2-7
V gene: TRBV2
D gene: .
CDR3 length: 13
CDR3 DNA: TGTGCCAGCAGGGCGTCTCGGTCGGGCGAGCAGTACTTC
CDR3 protein: CASRASRSGEQYF

clone size: .
J gene: TRBJ1-5
V gene: TRBV4-1
D gene: TRBD1
CDR3 length: 15
CDR3 DNA: TGCGCCAGCAGCCTCCGGGACAGCCCAAATCAGCCCCAGCATTTT
CDR3 protein: CASSLRDSPNQPQHF

clone size: .
J gene: TRBJ2-1
V gene: TRBV5-4
D gene: TRBD1
CDR3 length: 13
CDR3 DNA: TGTGCCAGCAGCTCAGATACAGGGGTTGAGCAGTTCTTC
CDR3 protein: CASSSDTGVEQFF

clone size: .
J gene: TRBJ1-5
V gene: TRBV14
D gene: TRBD1
CDR3 length: 18
CDR3 DNA: TGTGCCAGCAGCCAAGATCATAAGGGGACAGGGCTTAATCAGCCCCAGCATTTT
CDR3 protein: CASSQDHKGTGLNQPQHF

clone size: .
J gene: TRBJ2-7
V gene: TRBV2
D gene: TRBD2
CDR3 length: 16
CDR3 DNA: TGTGCCAGCAGTGAAAATTGGGGGACTAGCTTCCGCGAGCAGTACTTC
CDR3 protein: CASSENWGTSFREQYF

clone size: .
J gene: TRBJ1-5
V gene: TRBV12-3/TRBV12-4
D gene: TRBD1
CDR3 length: 13
CDR3 DNA: TGTGCCAGCAGTGAGGACAGGGCGGAGATTCGGGAATTT
CDR3 protein: CASSEDRAEIREF

clone size: .
J gene: TRBJ1-1
V gene: TRBV4-3
D gene: .
CDR3 length: 15
CDR3 DNA: TGCGCCAGCAGCCAGGGGGCGACAGGAAACACTGAAGCTTTCTTT
CDR3 protein: CASSQGATGNTEAFF

clone size: many
J gene: TRBJ1-1
V gene: TRBV4-1
D gene: TRBD1
CDR3 length: 17
CDR3 DNA: TGCGCCAGCAGCCAAGGGACAGGGCGTCTCGCGGGCACTGAAGCTTTCTTT
CDR3 protein: CASSQGTGRLAGTEAFF

clone size: .
J gene: TRBJ1-2
V gene: TRBV10-2
D gene: TRBD1
CDR3 length: 17
CDR3 DNA: TGCGCCAGCAGCCGGACCGGGACAGGGGTCCCTAACTATGGCTACACCTTC
CDR3 protein: CASSRTGTGVPNYGYTF

clone size: .
J gene: TRBJ1-2
V gene: TRBV28
D gene: TRBD1
CDR3 length: 15
CDR3 DNA: TGTGCCAGCAGTTCGCGACAGGGTTGGAGCTATGGCTACACCTTC
CDR3 protein: CASSSRQGWSYGYTF

clone size: .
J gene: TRBJ2-1
V gene: TRBV5-5
D gene: .
CDR3 length: 13
CDR3 DNA: TGTGCCAGCAGCTTGGGGACAGTGAGGGTAGAGTTCTTC
CDR3 protein: CASSLGTVRVEFF

clone size: .
J gene: TRBJ2-7
V gene: TRBV28
D gene: TRBD2
CDR3 length: 20
CDR3 DNA: TGTGCCAGCAGTCCCCGACCGGGACCAGGGACTAGCGGGAGTCAAGGCGAGCAGTACTTC
CDR3 protein: CASSPRPGPGTSGSQGEQYF

clone size: .
J gene: TRBJ1-5
V gene: TRBV10-3
D gene: TRBD1
CDR3 length: 15
CDR3 DNA: TGTGCCAGCCAGACAGGGAATGGGGGCAATCAGCCCCAGCATTTT
CDR3 protein: CASQTGNGGNQPQHF

clone size: once
J gene: TRBJ1-1
V gene: TRBV7-9
D gene: TRBD1
CDR3 length: 13
CDR3 DNA: TGTGCCAGCAGCTTAGGGCAGGGGGTTGAAGCTTTCTTT
CDR3 protein: CASSLGQGVEAFF

clone size: .
J gene: TRBJ1-1
V gene: TRBV14
D gene: TRBD1
CDR3 length: 17
CDR3 DNA: TGTGCCAGCAGCCAAGATCTAGGGACAGGGGTCGTCACTGAAGCTTTCTTT
CDR3 protein: CASSQDLGTGVVTEAFF

clone size: .
J gene: TRBJ2-3
V gene: TRBV25-1
D gene: TRBD1
CDR3 length: 16
CDR3 DNA: TGTGCCAGCAGTGAATATGGGACAGGGGACACAGATACGCAGTATTTT
CDR3 protein: CASSEYGTGDTDTQYF

clone size: .
J gene: TRBJ2-1
V gene: TRBV27
D gene: .
CDR3 length: 15
CDR3 DNA: TGTGCCAGCAGTTTAGGATGGGAGCCATACAATGAGCAGTTCTTC
CDR3 protein: CASSLGWEPYNEQFF

clone size: .
J gene: TRBJ1-6
V gene: TRBV27
D gene: TRBD1
CDR3 length: 15
CDR3 DNA: TGTGCCAGCAGTTTTGCCCAGGGGGCGGGATCACCCCTCCACTTT
CDR3 protein: CASSFAQGAGSPLHF

clone size: .
J gene: TRBJ1-5
V gene: TRBV18
D gene: TRBD1
CDR3 length: 17
CDR3 DNA: TGTGCCAGCTCACCGGGGACGGGACAGGGTTCGGCTCAGCCCCAGCATTTT
CDR3 protein: CASSPGTGQGSAQPQHF

clone size: .
J gene: TRBJ1-1
V gene: TRBV13
D gene: TRBD1
CDR3 length: 14
CDR3 DNA: TGTGCCAGCAGCCCCAGGGGGCTCAACACTGAAGCTTTCTTT
CDR3 protein: CASSPRGLNTEAFF

clone size: .
J gene: TRBJ1-2
V gene: TRBV7-6
D gene: .
CDR3 length: 15
CDR3 DNA: TGTGCCAGCAGCTTAGCGGGGGCCCACCCCGGAGGCTACACCTTC
CDR3 protein: CASSLAGAHPGGYTF

clone size: .
J gene: TRBJ2-5
V gene: TRBV5-1
D gene: .
CDR3 length: 12
CDR3 DNA: TGCGCCAGCAGCCCTCCCTCCCAGACCCAGTACTTC
CDR3 protein: CASSPPSQTQYF

clone size: .
J gene: TRBJ1-3
V gene: TRBV2
D gene: .
CDR3 length: 15
CDR3 DNA: TGTGCCAGCAGTGGGGGCGGGATGGCTGGAAACACCATATATTTT
CDR3 protein: CASSGGGMAGNTIYF

clone size: .
J gene: TRBJ1-2
V gene: TRBV6-5
D gene: .
CDR3 length: 15
CDR3 DNA: TGTGCCAGCAGTTACCAAGTAACGTCCGGGGATGGCTACACCTTC
CDR3 protein: CASSYQVTSGDGYTF

clone size: .
J gene: TRBJ1-2
V gene: TRBV9
D gene: TRBD1
CDR3 length: 14
CDR3 DNA: TGTGCCAGCAGCCCGGGACAGACTTACTATGGCTACACCTTC
CDR3 protein: CASSPGQTYYGYTF

clone size: .
J gene: TRBJ1-2
V gene: TRBV3-1/TRBV3-2
D gene: .
CDR3 length: 14
CDR3 DNA: TGTGCCAGCAGCCAAGGTCGAGGGTTGGGTGGCTACACCTTC
CDR3 protein: CASSQGRGLGGYTF

clone size: .
J gene: TRBJ1-1
V gene: TRBV2
D gene: .
CDR3 length: 13
CDR3 DNA: TGTGCCAGCAGTCTCCGGGAGAACACTGAAGCTTTCTTT
CDR3 protein: CASSLRENTEAFF

clone size: .
J gene: TRBJ2-5
V gene: TRBV19
D gene: TRBD2
CDR3 length: 13
CDR3 DNA: TGTGCCACCGCGGGGGCGGGAGGGGAGACCCAGTACTTC
CDR3 protein: CATAGAGGETQYF